The clone carrying this T cell receptor (beta chain) was found a few times. Its antigen is not identified. This specimen belongs to a study of T-cell memory formation after mild COVID-19. Overall study: TCR clusters mostly belonged to single donors.

TCRdb reanalysed the 5' RACE reads using MiXCR and keeps one entry per CDR3 protein. The data show approximately 260,000 distinct CDR3 sequences, approximately 15% seen once. General study points: Most CD4+ clones that shrank were in CM and EM, while CD8+ ones turned up in EMRA. The second-wave clones peaking on day 37 were not confirmed as SARS-CoV-2-specific. Clones that contracted from day 15 to 85 were balanced CD4/CD8, while later expanders leaned CD4+.

The CDR3 sequence is 11 residues long. V shed 0 bases and J shed 5 bases, with 4 bases lying between them. Per germline, CDR1 DFQATT and CDR2 SNEGSKA (reference sequence). The chain combines TRBV20-1 with TRBJ2-5, with D uncertain. Sequenced sample: PBMCs or a T cell subset sorted from them (not recorded which). The TCR comes from a man aged 18 to 30 who had mild COVID-19 (a few samples of this study predate the infection). Cell type and time point are not known. CDR3 protein: CSARDKETQYF. CDR3 nucleotides: TGCAGTGCTAGAGATAAGGAGACCCAGTACTTC.